The present TCR beta chain was sequenced within a study of identical twins. TCRdb reprocessed the 5' RACE reads via MiXCR and lists one record per CDR3 protein. The sample has fewer than 250,000 distinct CDR3 sequences; about 7% are singletons. Overall study results and limits: With monozygotic twins, out-of-frame TCR alpha sharing exceeded what models estimated. Insertion counts were lower in abundant cord blood beta clonotypes, a trend that memory repertoires did not show.

This clonotype was observed a few times. What it recognizes is unknown. The junction shows a germline mismatch at one end, possibly a read error. This sample was shared with a second study, whose subject was yellow fever vaccine responses in identical twins.

The sequence was collected from a woman under 30 in good health. Sample: memory (CD45RO+) T cells sorted from blood.

CDR3 coding DNA: TGTGCCAGCAGCCAAGTAAGGGCCTTCGGGGTCTCCTTC. The encoded protein is CASSQVRAFGVSF. The chain recombines TRBV14 with TRBJ1-2, with no clear D. CDR1 is SGHDN, CDR2 FVKESK, per germline. The CDR3 contains 13 residues.